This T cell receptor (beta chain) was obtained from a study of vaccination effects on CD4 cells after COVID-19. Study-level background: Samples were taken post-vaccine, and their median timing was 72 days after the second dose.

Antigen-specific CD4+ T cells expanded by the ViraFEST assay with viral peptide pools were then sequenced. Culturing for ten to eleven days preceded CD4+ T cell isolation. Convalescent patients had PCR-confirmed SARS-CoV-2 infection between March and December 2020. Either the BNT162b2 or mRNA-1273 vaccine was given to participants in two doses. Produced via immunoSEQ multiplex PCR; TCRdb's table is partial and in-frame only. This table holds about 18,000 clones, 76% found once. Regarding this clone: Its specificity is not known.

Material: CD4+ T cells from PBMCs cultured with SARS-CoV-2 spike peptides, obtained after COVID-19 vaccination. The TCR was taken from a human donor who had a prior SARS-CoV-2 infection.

CDR3 sequence reads: CSVEEGGDEKLFF. CDR3 coding DNA: TGCAGCGTTGAAGAGGGAGGCGATGAAAAACTGTTTTTT. This rearrangement joins TRBV29-1 to TRBJ1-4, with D unclear. Trimming removed 0 bases from V and 6 bases from J, with 8 bases in between. The germline CDR1 and CDR2 sequences are SQVTM and ANQGSEA. This CDR3 contains 13 residues.